The 12 T cell receptor beta chains below come from one sample, sequenced in a study of T cell repertoires in ileal Crohn's disease. The table came from immunoSEQ multiplex PCR; TCRdb's copy has only in-frame clones and leaves some out. The data hold 7,200 or so clones, with around 70% observed a single time. The time point was: neoterminal ileum biopsy at postoperative endoscopy, about 6 months after surgery. The sequencing input was ileal tissue. These receptors were taken from an adult with Crohn's disease.

The V gene is TRBV5-4, the J gene TRBJ1-3; D might be TRBD1 (5 bases). The CDR3 loop spans 11 amino acids. Germline loops: CDR1 SGHNT, CDR2 YYREEE (reference sequence). Written as DNA, the CDR3 is TGTGCTACAGGCGCTGGAAACACCATATATTTT. This encodes CATGAGNTIYF.

This sequence joins TRBV6-1 and TRBJ2-7, with a weak D call TRBD2 (6 bases). This CDR3 is 13 amino acids long. CDR1 is MNHNS, CDR2 SASEGT, per germline. V was shortened by 5 bases and J by 3 bases, with 11 bases between the two germline ends. The CDR3 DNA reads as TGTGCCAGCAGTTGGGAGGATAACTACGAGCAGTACTTC. Its translation: CASSWEDNYEQYF.

The chain couples TRBV7-2 to TRBJ2-4, with D tentatively TRBD2 (6 bases). Germline-derived CDR1 and CDR2 are SGHTA and FQGNSA. CDR3 length equals 16 residues. Trimming shortened V by 1 base and J by 0 bases, and 10 bases separated the two germline ends. The CDR3 nucleotides read TGTGCCAGCAGCTTAGGGGGACTGGGAGCCAAAAACATTCAGTACTTC. It is translated as CASSLGGLGAKNIQYF. Variable domain in full (rest from reference TRBV7-2 and TRBJ2-4): GAGVSQSPSNKVTEKGKDVELRCDPISGHTALYWYRQSLGQGLEFLIYFQGNSAPDKSGLPSDRFSAERTGGSVSTLTIQRTQQEDSAVYLCASSLGGLGAKNIQYFGAGTRLSVL.

The V and J genes are TRBV2 and TRBJ1-5, with 7 bases that match TRBD1. V lost 2 bases, J lost 3 bases, and 7 bases stayed unmatched. This CDR3 has 16 residues. CDR1 and CDR2 from the germline V gene are SNHLY and FYNNEI. CDR3 sequence: CASSETLGQSNQPQHF. CDR3 DNA sequence: TGTGCCAGCAGTGAAACCTTGGGACAGTCCAATCAGCCCCAGCATTTT.

The V gene is TRBV2, the J gene TRBJ2-5; D is possibly TRBD1 (6 bases). TRBJ2-7 matches the DNA end more closely, so the J call is doubtful. CDR1 SNHLY and CDR2 FYNNEI come from the germline V gene. The CDR3 is made up of 16 amino acids. CDR3 region: CASSEGGRVVNYEQYF. The CDR3 DNA reads as TGTGCCAGCAGTGAAGGGGGGCGGGTAGTCAACTACGAGCAGTACTTC.

The chain has TRBV6-1 and TRBJ1-2; 10 bases map to TRBD1. CDR3 size: 13 residues. Germline CDR1 and CDR2: MNHNS and SASEGT. Trimming removed 7 bases from V and 5 bases from J; junction bases left unmatched: 4. DNA for the CDR3: TGTGCCAGCATCGGGACAGGGGAATATGGCTACACCTTC. Translating it yields CASIGTGEYGYTF.

V and J are TRBV5-1 and TRBJ2-5; unclear D gene. V shed 4 bases and J shed 1 base, with 11 bases lying between them. Germline loops: CDR1 SGHRS, CDR2 YFSETQ. The CDR3 runs 14 residues. The CDR3 is CASSPSGTQETQYF. The CDR3 region has the DNA TGCGCCAGCAGCCCCTCAGGTACCCAAGAGACCCAGTACTTC.

The chain employs TRBV14 and TRBJ1-6, with TRBD1 matching over 9 bases. This CDR3 has 21 amino acids. The J segment lost 0 bases and the V segment lost 6 bases, leaving 18 bases of the junction unmatched. Germline assignment: CDR1 SGHDN and CDR2 FVKESK. In nucleotides, the CDR3 is TGTGCCAGCAGACGCCGGGACAGGGAGTCGGGAAAGGGCTCCTATAATTCACCCCTCCACTTT. Amino acids: CASRRRDRESGKGSYNSPLHF.

This clone was recorded only once. CDR3 protein: CASSELQGAAGANVLTF. The DNA for the CDR3 is TGTGCCAGCAGTGAATTACAGGGGGCGGCTGGGGCCAACGTCCTGACTTTC. The J gene is TRBJ2-6, the V gene TRBV25-1; 9 bases match TRBD1. Trimming took 1 base from V and 2 from J; bases not matched to a gene: 3. The CDR3 spans 17 residues. The V gene's germline CDR1 is MGHDK and CDR2 SYGVNS.

CDR3: CASSMGRGIRYF. CDR3 in DNA: TGTGCCAGCAGCATGGGGCGGGGGATAAGGTACTTC. The chain links TRBV7-2 to TRBJ2-5; 7 nucleotides agree with TRBD2. Losses at the gene ends were 5 bases for V and 13 bases for J; bases not matched to a gene: 10. CDR1 SGHTA and CDR2 FQGNSA come from the germline V gene. This CDR3 comprises 12 residues.

The CDR3 region is CASSFGASYEQYF. The CDR3 region has the DNA TGTGCCAGCAGCTTCGGAGCGAGCTACGAGCAGTACTTC. The chain combines TRBV11-2 with TRBJ2-7; D not certain. V gave up 3 bases and J gave up 3 bases, with 9 bases separating them. This CDR3 spans 13 amino acids. Germline CDR1 is SGHAT and CDR2 is FQNNGV.

This chain uses TRBV11-2 with TRBJ2-7; no clear D gene. There are 14 residues in the CDR3. Trimming took off 0 bases at V and 2 bases at J, with 8 bases between the two ends. CDR1 is SGHAT, CDR2 FQNNGV, per germline. The CDR3 loop reads CASSLDLRTYEQYF. The CDR3 bases are TGTGCCAGCAGCTTAGATCTGAGAACCTACGAGCAGTACTTC.